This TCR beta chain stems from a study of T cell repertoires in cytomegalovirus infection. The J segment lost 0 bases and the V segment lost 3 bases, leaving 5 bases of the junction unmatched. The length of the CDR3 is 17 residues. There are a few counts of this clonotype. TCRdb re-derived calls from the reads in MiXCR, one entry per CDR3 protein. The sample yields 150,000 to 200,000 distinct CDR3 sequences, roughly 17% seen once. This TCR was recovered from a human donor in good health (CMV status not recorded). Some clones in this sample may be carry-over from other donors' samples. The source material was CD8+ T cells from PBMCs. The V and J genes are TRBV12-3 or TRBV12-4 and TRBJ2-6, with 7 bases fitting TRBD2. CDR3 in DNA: TGTGCCAGCAGTTTGGGGGGACTAAGCTCTGGGGCCAACGTCCTGACTTTC. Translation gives CASSLGGLSSGANVLTF.